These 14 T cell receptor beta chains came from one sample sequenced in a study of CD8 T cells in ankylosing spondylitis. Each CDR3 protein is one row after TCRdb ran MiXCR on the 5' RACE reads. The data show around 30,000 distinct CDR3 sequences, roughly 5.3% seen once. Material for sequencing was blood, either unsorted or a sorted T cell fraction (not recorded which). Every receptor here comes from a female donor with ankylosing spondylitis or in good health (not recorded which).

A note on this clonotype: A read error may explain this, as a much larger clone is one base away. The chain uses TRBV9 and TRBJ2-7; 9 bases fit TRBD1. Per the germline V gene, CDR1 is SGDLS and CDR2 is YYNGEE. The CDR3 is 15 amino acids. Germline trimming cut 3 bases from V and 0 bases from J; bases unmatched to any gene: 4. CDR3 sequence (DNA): TGTGCCAGCAGCGCAGGGACAGGGTTCTCCTACGAGCAGTACTTC. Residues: CASSAGTGFSYEQYF.

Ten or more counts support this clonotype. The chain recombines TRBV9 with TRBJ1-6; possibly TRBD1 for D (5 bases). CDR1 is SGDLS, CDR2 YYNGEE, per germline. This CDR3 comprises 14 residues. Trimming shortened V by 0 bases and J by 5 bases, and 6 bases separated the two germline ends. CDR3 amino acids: CASSVGGDNSPLHF. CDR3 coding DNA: TGTGCCAGCAGCGTAGGAGGGGATAATTCACCCCTCCACTTT. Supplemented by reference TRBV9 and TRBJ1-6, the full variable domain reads DSGVTQTPKHLITATGQRVTLRCSPRSGDLSVYWYQQSLDQGLQFLIQYYNGEERAKGNILERFSAQQFPDLHSELNLSSLELGDSALYFCASSVGGDNSPLHFGNGTRLTVT.

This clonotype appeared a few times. CDR3 amino acids: CASSVDTRADTQYF. For the CDR3, the DNA is TGTGCCAGCAGCGTAGACACCCGAGCAGATACGCAGTATTTT. The chain recombines TRBV9 with TRBJ2-3; D not certain. Trimming cost V 0 bases and J 4 bases, with 9 bases left between them. The germline CDR1 and CDR2 sequences are SGDLS and YYNGEE. The CDR3 length is 14 residues.

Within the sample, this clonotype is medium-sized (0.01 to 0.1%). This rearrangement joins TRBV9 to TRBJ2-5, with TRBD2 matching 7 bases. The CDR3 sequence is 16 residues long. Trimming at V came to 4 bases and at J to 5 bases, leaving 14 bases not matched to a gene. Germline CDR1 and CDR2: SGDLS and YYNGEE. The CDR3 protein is CASSPSPARGGETQYF. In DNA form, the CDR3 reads TGTGCCAGCAGCCCCAGCCCTGCCCGGGGAGGGGAGACCCAGTACTTC. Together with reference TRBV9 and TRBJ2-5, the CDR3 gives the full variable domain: DSGVTQTPKHLITATGQRVTLRCSPRSGDLSVYWYQQSLDQGLQFLIQYYNGEERAKGNILERFSAQQFPDLHSELNLSSLELGDSALYFCASSPSPARGGETQYFGPGTRLLVL.

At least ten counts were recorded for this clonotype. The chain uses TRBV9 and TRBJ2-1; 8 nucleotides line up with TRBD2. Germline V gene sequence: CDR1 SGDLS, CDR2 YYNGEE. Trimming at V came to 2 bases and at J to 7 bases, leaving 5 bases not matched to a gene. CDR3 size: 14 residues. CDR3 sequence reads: CASSVQAGVNEQFF. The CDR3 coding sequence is TGTGCCAGCAGCGTTCAAGCGGGAGTTAATGAGCAGTTCTTC.

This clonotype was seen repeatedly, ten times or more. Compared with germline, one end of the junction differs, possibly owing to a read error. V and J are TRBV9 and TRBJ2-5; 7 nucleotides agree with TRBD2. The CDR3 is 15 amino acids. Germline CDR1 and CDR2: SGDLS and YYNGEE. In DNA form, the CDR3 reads TGTGCCAGCAGCGTAGGTGGGACTACGCAAGCGACCCAGTACTTC. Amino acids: CASSVGGTTQATQYF. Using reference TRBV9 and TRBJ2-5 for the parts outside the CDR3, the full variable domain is DSGVTQTPKHLITATGQRVTLRCSPRSGDLSVYWYQQSLDQGLQFLIQYYNGEERAKGNILERFSAQQFPDLHSELNLSSLELGDSALYFCASSVGGTTQATQYFGPGTRLLVL.

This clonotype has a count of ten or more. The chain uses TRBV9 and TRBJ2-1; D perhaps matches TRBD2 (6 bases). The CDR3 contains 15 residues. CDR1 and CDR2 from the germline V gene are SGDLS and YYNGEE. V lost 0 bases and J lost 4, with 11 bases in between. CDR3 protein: CASSVGAEGYNEQFF. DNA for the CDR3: TGTGCCAGCAGCGTAGGAGCGGAGGGGTACAATGAGCAGTTCTTC.

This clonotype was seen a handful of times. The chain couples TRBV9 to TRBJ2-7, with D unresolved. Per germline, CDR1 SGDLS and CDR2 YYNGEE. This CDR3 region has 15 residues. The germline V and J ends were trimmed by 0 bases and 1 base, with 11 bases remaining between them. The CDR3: CASSVDGSPSYEQYF. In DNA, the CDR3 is TGTGCCAGCAGCGTAGACGGCAGCCCTTCCTACGAGCAGTACTTC.

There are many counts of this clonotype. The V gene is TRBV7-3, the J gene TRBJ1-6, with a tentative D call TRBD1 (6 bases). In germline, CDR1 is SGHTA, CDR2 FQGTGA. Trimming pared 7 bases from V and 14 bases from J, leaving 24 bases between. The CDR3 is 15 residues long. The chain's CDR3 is CASNPEGVGISSLHF. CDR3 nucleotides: TGTGCCAGCAACCCGGAGGGGGTAGGAATCTCGTCCCTCCACTTT.

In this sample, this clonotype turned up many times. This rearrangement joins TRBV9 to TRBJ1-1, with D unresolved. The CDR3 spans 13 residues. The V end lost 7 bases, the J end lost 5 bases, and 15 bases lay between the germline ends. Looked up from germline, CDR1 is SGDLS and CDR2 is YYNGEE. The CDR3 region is CASSRDGRTEAFF. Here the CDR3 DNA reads TGTGCCAGCTCCCGAGACGGTAGAACTGAAGCTTTCTTT.

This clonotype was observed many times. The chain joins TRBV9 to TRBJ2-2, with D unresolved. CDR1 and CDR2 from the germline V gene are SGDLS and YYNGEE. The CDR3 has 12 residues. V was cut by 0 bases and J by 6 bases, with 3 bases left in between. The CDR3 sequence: CASSVVSGELFF. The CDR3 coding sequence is TGTGCCAGCAGCGTAGTTTCCGGGGAGCTGTTTTTT.

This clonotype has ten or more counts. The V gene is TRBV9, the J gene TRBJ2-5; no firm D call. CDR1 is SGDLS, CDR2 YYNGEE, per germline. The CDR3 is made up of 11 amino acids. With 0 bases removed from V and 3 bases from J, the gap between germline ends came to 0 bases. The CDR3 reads CASSVEETQYF. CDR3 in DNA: TGTGCCAGCAGCGTAGAAGAGACCCAGTACTTC.

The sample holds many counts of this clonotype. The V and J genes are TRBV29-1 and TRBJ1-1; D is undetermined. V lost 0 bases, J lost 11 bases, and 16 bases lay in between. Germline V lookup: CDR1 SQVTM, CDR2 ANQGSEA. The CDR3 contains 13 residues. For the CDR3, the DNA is TGCAGCGTTGAAGATACAACGGCGAGTGGGGCTTTCTTT. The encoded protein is CSVEDTTASGAFF.

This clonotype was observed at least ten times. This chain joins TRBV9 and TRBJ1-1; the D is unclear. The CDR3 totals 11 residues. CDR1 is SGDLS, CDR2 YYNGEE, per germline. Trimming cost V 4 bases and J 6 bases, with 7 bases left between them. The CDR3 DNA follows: TGTGCCAGCAGCCTTCCTCCTGAAGCTTTCTTT. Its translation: CASSLPPEAFF.